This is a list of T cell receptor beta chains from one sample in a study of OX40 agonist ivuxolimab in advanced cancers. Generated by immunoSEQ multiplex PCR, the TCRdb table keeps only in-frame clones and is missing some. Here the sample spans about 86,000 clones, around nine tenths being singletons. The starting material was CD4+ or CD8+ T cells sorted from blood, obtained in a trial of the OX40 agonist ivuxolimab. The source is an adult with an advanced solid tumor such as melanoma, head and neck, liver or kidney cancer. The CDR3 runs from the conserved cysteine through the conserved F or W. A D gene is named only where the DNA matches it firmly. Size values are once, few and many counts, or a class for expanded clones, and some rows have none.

cdr3_nt: TGCAGCGTCGTCACTAGCGGGATTACCGGTGAGCAGTTCTTC
cdr3_aa: CSVVTSGITGEQFF
j_call: TRBJ2-1
d_call: TRBD2
v_call: TRBV29-1
clone_size: NA

cdr3_nt: TGCGCCAGCAGCCAAGATCTCGGAGGTATCTATGGCTACACCTTC
cdr3_aa: CASSQDLGGIYGYTF
j_call: TRBJ1-2
d_call: NA
v_call: TRBV4-1
clone_size: NA

cdr3_nt: TGTGCCAGCAGTTTGAGCGGGGAAAACTATGGCTACACCTTC
cdr3_aa: CASSLSGENYGYTF
j_call: TRBJ1-2
d_call: NA
v_call: TRBV28
clone_size: NA

cdr3_nt: TGTGCCAGCAGCCCCGGGACTATCGACACCGAGCAGTACTTC
cdr3_aa: CASSPGTIDTEQYF
j_call: TRBJ2-7
d_call: TRBD2
v_call: TRBV7-6
clone_size: few

cdr3_nt: TGTGCCAGCAGTGCCAACCCGAACACTGAAGCTTTCTTT
cdr3_aa: CASSANPNTEAFF
j_call: TRBJ1-1
d_call: NA
v_call: TRBV2
clone_size: NA

cdr3_nt: TGTGCCAGTAGTATTCAAAGCGGGGTGTACAATGAGCAGTTCTTC
cdr3_aa: CASSIQSGVYNEQFF
j_call: TRBJ2-1
d_call: TRBD2
v_call: TRBV19
clone_size: NA

cdr3_nt: TGTGCCAGCAGCTTTTTGGGCGCAGAGACCCAGTACTTC
cdr3_aa: CASSFLGAETQYF
j_call: TRBJ2-5
d_call: NA
v_call: TRBV11-2
clone_size: NA

cdr3_nt: TGTGCCAGCAGTGCACAAGGGGGCTTAGGGGGCATTCAGTACTTC
cdr3_aa: CASSAQGGLGGIQYF
j_call: TRBJ2-4
d_call: TRBD1
v_call: TRBV2
clone_size: NA

cdr3_nt: TGTGCCAGCAGTTTATTTTCGACGGCGAACACTGAAGCTTTCTTT
cdr3_aa: CASSLFSTANTEAFF
j_call: TRBJ1-1
d_call: NA
v_call: TRBV27
clone_size: NA

cdr3_nt: TGTGCCAGCAGCTCTGACCAGGGGAATTCACCCCTCCACTTT
cdr3_aa: CASSSDQGNSPLHF
j_call: TRBJ1-6
d_call: NA
v_call: TRBV5-4
clone_size: NA

cdr3_nt: TGTGCCTGGAGTGTACACTACGAGCAGTACTTC
cdr3_aa: CAWSVHYEQYF
j_call: TRBJ2-7
d_call: NA
v_call: TRBV30
clone_size: NA

cdr3_nt: TGTGCCAGTAGTATAGAACGGTCCTACGAGCAGTACTTC
cdr3_aa: CASSIERSYEQYF
j_call: TRBJ2-7
d_call: NA
v_call: TRBV19
clone_size: few

cdr3_nt: TGTGCCAGCACCCAAGTGGACAGGGACTATGGCTACACCTTC
cdr3_aa: CASTQVDRDYGYTF
j_call: TRBJ1-2
d_call: TRBD1
v_call: TRBV11-2
clone_size: NA

cdr3_nt: TGTGCCTGGAAACGAGACAGCTCCTACAATGAGCAGTTCTTC
cdr3_aa: CAWKRDSSYNEQFF
j_call: TRBJ2-1
d_call: NA
v_call: TRBV30
clone_size: NA

cdr3_nt: TGCGCCAGCAGCTTGGGGTCTCTAGCGGTGACCTACAATGAGCAGTTCTTC
cdr3_aa: CASSLGSLAVTYNEQFF
j_call: TRBJ2-1
d_call: TRBD2
v_call: TRBV5-1
clone_size: NA

cdr3_nt: TGTGCCAGCAGCCGATTCCGGGACAGGGTCTATGGCTACACCTTC
cdr3_aa: CASSRFRDRVYGYTF
j_call: TRBJ1-2
d_call: TRBD1
v_call: TRBV4-2
clone_size: NA

cdr3_nt: TGTGCCAGCAGCTTGGGCCCTGCGGGACGTCAAGAGACCCAGTACTTC
cdr3_aa: CASSLGPAGRQETQYF
j_call: TRBJ2-5
d_call: NA
v_call: TRBV5-5
clone_size: NA

cdr3_nt: TGCGCCAGCAGTGAGTCGGTAGGGGTCAACTATGGCTACACCTTC
cdr3_aa: CASSESVGVNYGYTF
j_call: TRBJ1-2
d_call: NA
v_call: TRBV10-1
clone_size: once

cdr3_nt: TGTGCCAGGGGGGACAGGGCATTTGGGCATGGTTATGAAAAACTGTTTTTT
cdr3_aa: CARGDRAFGHGYEKLFF
j_call: TRBJ1-4
d_call: TRBD1
v_call: TRBV2
clone_size: NA

cdr3_nt: TGTGCCAGCAGCTCGACAGGTGGAGGACAGCCCCAGCATTTT
cdr3_aa: CASSSTGGGQPQHF
j_call: TRBJ1-5
d_call: NA
v_call: TRBV11-2
clone_size: NA

cdr3_nt: TGTGCCAGCAGTTACGACAGGGGCCACCCAGAGCAGTACTTC
cdr3_aa: CASSYDRGHPEQYF
j_call: TRBJ2-7
d_call: TRBD1
v_call: TRBV6-6
clone_size: NA

cdr3_nt: TGCGCCAGCAGCTTGGGCTCAGGTCCACCTAATGAAAAACTGTTTTTT
cdr3_aa: CASSLGSGPPNEKLFF
j_call: TRBJ1-4
d_call: NA
v_call: TRBV5-1
clone_size: NA

cdr3_nt: TGTGCCAGCAGCTTGCGCACATCCGGCAATCAGCCCCAGCATTTT
cdr3_aa: CASSLRTSGNQPQHF
j_call: TRBJ1-5
d_call: NA
v_call: TRBV5-8
clone_size: NA

cdr3_nt: TGTGCCAGCAGCAGGGGGATAGAGACCCAGTACTTC
cdr3_aa: CASSRGIETQYF
j_call: TRBJ2-5
d_call: TRBD1
v_call: TRBV28
clone_size: NA

cdr3_nt: TGTGCCAGCAGTCCTAGGGGTGAGGGCAATCAGCCCCAGCATTTT
cdr3_aa: CASSPRGEGNQPQHF
j_call: TRBJ1-5
d_call: NA
v_call: TRBV6-6
clone_size: once

cdr3_nt: TGTGCCAGCAGCTCCATTCGGGTACACGACTACACCTTC
cdr3_aa: CASSSIRVHDYTF
j_call: TRBJ1-2
d_call: NA
v_call: TRBV5-6
clone_size: NA

cdr3_nt: TGTGCCAGCAGTGAATTGCGAGACGATGGCTACACCTTC
cdr3_aa: CASSELRDDGYTF
j_call: TRBJ1-2
d_call: NA
v_call: TRBV25-1
clone_size: NA

cdr3_nt: TGCAGCGTTGAAGCATCCGACAGGGGGCAGAACTATGGCTACACCTTC
cdr3_aa: CSVEASDRGQNYGYTF
j_call: TRBJ1-2
d_call: TRBD1
v_call: TRBV29-1
clone_size: NA

cdr3_nt: TGTGCCTGGAGTGTACGAATCAAGGATTCACCCCTCCACTTT
cdr3_aa: CAWSVRIKDSPLHF
j_call: TRBJ1-6
d_call: NA
v_call: TRBV30
clone_size: NA

cdr3_nt: TGTGCCAGCAGCCGGGGTCCGAACACTGAAGCTTTCTTT
cdr3_aa: CASSRGPNTEAFF
j_call: TRBJ1-1
d_call: NA
v_call: TRBV5-5
clone_size: NA

cdr3_nt: TGTGCCAGCAGTTTGCTCAGGGGGTACCAAGAGACCCAGTACTTC
cdr3_aa: CASSLLRGYQETQYF
j_call: TRBJ2-5
d_call: TRBD1
v_call: TRBV27
clone_size: NA

cdr3_nt: TGTGCCAGTAGGCCACCTGCCGTCGGCAGGGGAGGCGAAAAACTGTTTTTT
cdr3_aa: CASRPPAVGRGGEKLFF
j_call: TRBJ1-4
d_call: NA
v_call: TRBV19
clone_size: NA

cdr3_nt: TGTGCCACCCGGCGGGCCGGGGAGCTGTTTTTT
cdr3_aa: CATRRAGELFF
j_call: TRBJ2-2
d_call: NA
v_call: TRBV19
clone_size: NA

cdr3_nt: TGTGCCAGCTCACCACGGACTAGCGGGAGAGGGAGTCAAGAGACCCAGTACTTC
cdr3_aa: CASSPRTSGRGSQETQYF
j_call: TRBJ2-5
d_call: TRBD2
v_call: TRBV18
clone_size: NA

cdr3_nt: TGTGCCAGCAGGGACAGGGACGGCGGGGAGCTGTTTTTT
cdr3_aa: CASRDRDGGELFF
j_call: TRBJ2-2
d_call: TRBD1
v_call: TRBV6-5
clone_size: NA

cdr3_nt: TGTGCCTGGAGCGCCGAGAGGACATCATATAGCAATCAGCCCCAGCATTTT
cdr3_aa: CAWSAERTSYSNQPQHF
j_call: TRBJ1-5
d_call: NA
v_call: TRBV30
clone_size: NA

cdr3_nt: TGTGCCAGCAACAGGGTTAACTACGAGCAGTACTTC
cdr3_aa: CASNRVNYEQYF
j_call: TRBJ2-7
d_call: NA
v_call: TRBV6-1
clone_size: NA

cdr3_nt: TGTGCCAGCACCTTCCAAGAGACCCAGTACTTC
cdr3_aa: CASTFQETQYF
j_call: TRBJ2-5
d_call: NA
v_call: TRBV6-1
clone_size: NA

cdr3_nt: TGTGCCAGCAGCTTAGTTCTAGCGGGGGGAGAGACCCAGTACTTC
cdr3_aa: CASSLVLAGGETQYF
j_call: TRBJ2-5
d_call: TRBD2
v_call: TRBV7-9
clone_size: NA

cdr3_nt: TGTGCCAGCAGATCGGGACCGCGGGAAACCCAGTACTTC
cdr3_aa: CASRSGPRETQYF
j_call: TRBJ2-5
d_call: NA
v_call: TRBV5-4
clone_size: NA

cdr3_nt: TGTGCCAGCAGCGGACCGGCTGCCGGGGAGCTGTTTTTT
cdr3_aa: CASSGPAAGELFF
j_call: TRBJ2-2
d_call: NA
v_call: TRBV7-2
clone_size: NA

cdr3_nt: TGTGCCAGCAGCTCAGACCTACTGAGCTCCTATAATTCACCCCTCCACTTT
cdr3_aa: CASSSDLLSSYNSPLHF
j_call: TRBJ1-6
d_call: NA
v_call: TRBV5-4
clone_size: NA

cdr3_nt: TGCGCCAGCAGCTCCCTAGCGGGAGCCCGGGGAGATACGCAGTATTTT
cdr3_aa: CASSSLAGARGDTQYF
j_call: TRBJ2-3
d_call: TRBD2
v_call: TRBV5-1
clone_size: NA

cdr3_nt: TGTGCCAGCAGCGCACAGTTGGGACAGGGGAGGGGCTACACCTTC
cdr3_aa: CASSAQLGQGRGYTF
j_call: TRBJ1-2
d_call: TRBD1
v_call: TRBV9
clone_size: NA

cdr3_nt: TGCGCCAGCAGCCGCGTCCAAGGGGGCGCCGGGGAGCTGTTTTTT
cdr3_aa: CASSRVQGGAGELFF
j_call: TRBJ2-2
d_call: TRBD1
v_call: TRBV4-3
clone_size: NA

cdr3_nt: TGTGCCAGCAGCACGCCCGGGACAGGGAGTTCACCCCTCCACTTT
cdr3_aa: CASSTPGTGSSPLHF
j_call: TRBJ1-6
d_call: TRBD1
v_call: TRBV7-9
clone_size: once

cdr3_nt: TGTGCCAGCAGCGCGGACAGAAACTATGGCTACACCTTC
cdr3_aa: CASSADRNYGYTF
j_call: TRBJ1-2
d_call: NA
v_call: TRBV7-8
clone_size: NA

cdr3_nt: TGTGCCAGCAGCGTTTCTACAGGGGTAGGTGGTGGAGAGACCCAGTACTTC
cdr3_aa: CASSVSTGVGGGETQYF
j_call: TRBJ2-5
d_call: TRBD1
v_call: TRBV9
clone_size: NA

cdr3_nt: TGTGCCAGCAGCCAATCGCCTTACGAGCAGTACTTC
cdr3_aa: CASSQSPYEQYF
j_call: TRBJ2-7
d_call: NA
v_call: TRBV14
clone_size: NA

cdr3_nt: TGTGCCAGCACGAGGGGGCCCTACGAGCAGTACTTC
cdr3_aa: CASTRGPYEQYF
j_call: TRBJ2-7
d_call: TRBD1
v_call: TRBV6-1
clone_size: NA

cdr3_nt: TGCGCCAGCAGCCAACAGGACAGGGACCGCGGGGAGCTGTTTTTT
cdr3_aa: CASSQQDRDRGELFF
j_call: TRBJ2-2
d_call: TRBD1
v_call: TRBV4-1
clone_size: once

cdr3_nt: TGTGCCAGTAGTATAAGTGCGTTTCTCGGTCAGCCCCAGCATTTT
cdr3_aa: CASSISAFLGQPQHF
j_call: TRBJ1-5
d_call: NA
v_call: TRBV19
clone_size: NA

cdr3_nt: TGTGCCAGCAGCTTGAGTGGGGTTTCACCCCTCCACTTT
cdr3_aa: CASSLSGVSPLHF
j_call: TRBJ1-6
d_call: NA
v_call: TRBV5-6
clone_size: NA

cdr3_nt: TGCGCCAGCAGCCTTGACAACCGAAACACCATATATTTT
cdr3_aa: CASSLDNRNTIYF
j_call: TRBJ1-3
d_call: NA
v_call: TRBV5-1
clone_size: NA

cdr3_nt: TGTGCCATCAGTGAGGTTGGACAGGGGAACACCGGGGAGCTGTTTTTT
cdr3_aa: CAISEVGQGNTGELFF
j_call: TRBJ2-2
d_call: TRBD1
v_call: TRBV10-3
clone_size: NA